The table lists the clone carrying this T cell receptor beta chain with a few counts. Its antigen is unidentified. CDR1 and CDR2 from the germline V gene are SGHRS and YFSETQ. V lost 2 bases and J lost 0, with 8 bases in between. CDR3 length: 14 residues. Each donor was a healthy Caucasian individual from Russia, aged about 6 to 95. This entry is derived from a study of blood T cells in healthy people across ages. General study findings and limits: Long-lived donors exceeded aged donors in naive CD4+ cells and diversity.

Primed by a sample-barcoded 5' primer and a J-beta primer mix, a second PCR proceeded for 7 to 11 cycles. TCRdb independently ran MiXCR on the 5' RACE reads; one entry per CDR3 protein. In the table there are around 800,000 distinct CDR3 sequences, roughly 25% of which are singletons. The data also belong to a second study, concerning T cells of mothers and their children.

The sample was blood. V is TRBV5-1 and J is TRBJ1-1; maybe TRBD1 (5 bases). The TCR sequence derives from a boy between 10 and 17 years old in good health. The CDR3 DNA reads as TGCGCCAGCAGCTTTGACAGAATGAACACTGAAGCTTTCTTT. As protein: CASSFDRMNTEAFF. Filled out from reference TRBV5-1 and TRBJ1-1, the complete variable domain reads KAGVTQTPRYLIKTRGQQVTLSCSPISGHRSVSWYQQTPGQGLQFLFEYFSETQRNKGNFPGRFSGRQFSNSRSEMNVSTLELGDSALYLCASSFDRMNTEAFFGQGTRLTVV.